Reported below is one T cell receptor (beta chain). The PCR employed 60 Vbeta primers together with 13 Jbeta primers. Data came from immunoSEQ multiplex PCR; TCRdb stores just in-frame clones and leaves some out. The sample consists of approximately 260,000 clones, roughly 81% of them appearing once. V was pared by 0 bases and J by 6 bases, with 7 bases between. CDR1 and CDR2 from the germline V gene are SGHRS and YFSETQ. CDR3 length: 14 amino acids. This specimen comes from a study of cytomegalovirus exposure and HLA in healthy donors. The chain recombines TRBV5-1 with TRBJ1-6; D uncertain. This TCR was recovered from a woman aged 40 to 55 in good health and CMV-seropositive. The sample taken for sequencing was PBMCs. CDR3 residues: CASSLVAGNSPLHF. The DNA of the CDR3 is TGCGCCAGCAGCTTGGTCGCGGGTAATTCACCCCTCCACTTT.